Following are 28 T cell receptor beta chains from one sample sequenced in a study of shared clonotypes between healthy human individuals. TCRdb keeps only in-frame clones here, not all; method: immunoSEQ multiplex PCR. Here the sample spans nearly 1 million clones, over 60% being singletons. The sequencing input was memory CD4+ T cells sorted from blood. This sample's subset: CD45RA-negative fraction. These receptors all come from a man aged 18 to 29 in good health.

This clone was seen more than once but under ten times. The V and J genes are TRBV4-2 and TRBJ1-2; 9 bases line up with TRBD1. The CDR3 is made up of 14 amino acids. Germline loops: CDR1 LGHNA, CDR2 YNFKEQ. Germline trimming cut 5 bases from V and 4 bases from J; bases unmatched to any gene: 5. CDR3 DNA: TGTGCCAGCAGCACGGGACAGGGAGGCTATGGCTACACCTTC. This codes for CASSTGQGGYGYTF.

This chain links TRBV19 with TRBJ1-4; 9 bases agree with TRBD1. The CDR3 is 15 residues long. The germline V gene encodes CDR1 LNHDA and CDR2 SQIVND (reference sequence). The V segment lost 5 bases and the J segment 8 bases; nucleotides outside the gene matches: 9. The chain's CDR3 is CASSPPTGGWEKLFF. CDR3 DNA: TGTGCCAGTAGTCCACCGACAGGGGGTTGGGAAAAACTGTTTTTT. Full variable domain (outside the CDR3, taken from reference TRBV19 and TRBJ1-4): DGGITQSPKYLFRKEGQNVTLSCEQNLNHDAMYWYRQDPGQGLRLIYYSQIVNDFQKGDIAEGYSVSREKKESFPLTVTSAQKNPTAFYLCASSPPTGGWEKLFFGSGTQLSVL.

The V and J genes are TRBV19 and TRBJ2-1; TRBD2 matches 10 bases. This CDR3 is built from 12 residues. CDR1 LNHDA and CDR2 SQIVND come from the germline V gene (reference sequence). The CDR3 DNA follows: TGTACCCGAGCGGGGGGGCGGTATGAGCAGTTCTTC. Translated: CTRAGGRYEQFF. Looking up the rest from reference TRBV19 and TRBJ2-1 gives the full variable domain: DGGITQSPKYLFRKEGQNVTLSCEQNLNHDAMYWYRQDPGQGLRLIYYSQIVNDFQKGDIAEGYSVSREKKESFPLTVTSAQKNPTAFYLCTRAGGRYEQFFGPGTRLTVL.

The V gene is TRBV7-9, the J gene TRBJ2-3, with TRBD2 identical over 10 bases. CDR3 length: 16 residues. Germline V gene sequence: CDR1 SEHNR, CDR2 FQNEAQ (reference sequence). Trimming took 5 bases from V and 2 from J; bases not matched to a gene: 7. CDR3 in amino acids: CASSPVGLAVTDTQYF. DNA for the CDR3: TGTGCCAGCAGCCCAGTCGGACTAGCGGTCACAGATACGCAGTATTTT. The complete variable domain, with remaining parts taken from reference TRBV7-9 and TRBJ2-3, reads DTGVSQNPRHKITKRGQNVTFRCDPISEHNRLYWYRQTLGQGPEFLTYFQNEAQLEKSRLLSDRFSAERPKGSFSTLEIQRTEQGDSAMYLCASSPVGLAVTDTQYFGPGTRLTVL.

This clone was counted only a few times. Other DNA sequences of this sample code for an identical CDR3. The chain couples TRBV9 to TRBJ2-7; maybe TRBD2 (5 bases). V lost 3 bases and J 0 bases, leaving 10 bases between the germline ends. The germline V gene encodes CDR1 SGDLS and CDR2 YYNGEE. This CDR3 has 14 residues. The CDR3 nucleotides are TGTGCCAGCAGCGCGTTAGGGAGCTCCTACGAGCAGTACTTC. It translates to CASSALGSSYEQYF.

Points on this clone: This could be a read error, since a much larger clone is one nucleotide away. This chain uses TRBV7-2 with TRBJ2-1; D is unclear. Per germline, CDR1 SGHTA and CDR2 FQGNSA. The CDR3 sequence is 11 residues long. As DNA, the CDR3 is TGTGCCAGCAGCTCCTCCAATGAGCAGTTCTTC. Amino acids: CASSSSNEQFF.

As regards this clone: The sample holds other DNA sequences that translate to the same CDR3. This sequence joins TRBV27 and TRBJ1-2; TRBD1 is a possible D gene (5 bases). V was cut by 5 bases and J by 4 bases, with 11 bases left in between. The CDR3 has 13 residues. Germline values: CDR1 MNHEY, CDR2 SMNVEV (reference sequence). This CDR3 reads CASSPQGGYGYTF. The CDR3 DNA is TGTGCCAGCAGTCCCCAGGGCGGCTATGGCTACACCTTC.

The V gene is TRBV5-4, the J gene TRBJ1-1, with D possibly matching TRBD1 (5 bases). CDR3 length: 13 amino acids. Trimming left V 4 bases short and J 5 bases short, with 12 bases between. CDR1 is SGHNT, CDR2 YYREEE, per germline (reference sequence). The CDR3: CASSPGTKTEAFF. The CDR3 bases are TGTGCCAGCAGCCCCGGGACTAAGACTGAAGCTTTCTTT.

CDR3 coding DNA: TGTGCCAGCAGCTTTGGAGCGGGAGAGTACAATGAGCAGTTCTTC. This encodes CASSFGAGEYNEQFF. The chain couples TRBV7-6 to TRBJ2-1; 8 bases agree with TRBD2. The ends lost 3 bases at V and 4 bases at J; junction bases unmatched: 5. Germline lookup yields CDR1 SGHVS and CDR2 FNYEAQ. CDR3 length: 15 amino acids.

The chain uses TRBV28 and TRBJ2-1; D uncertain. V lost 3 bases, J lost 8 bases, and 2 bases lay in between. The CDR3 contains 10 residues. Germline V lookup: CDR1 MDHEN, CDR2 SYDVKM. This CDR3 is CASSFDEQFF. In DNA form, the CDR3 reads TGTGCCAGCAGTTTTGATGAGCAGTTCTTC. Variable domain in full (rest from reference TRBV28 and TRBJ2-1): DVKVTQSSRYLVKRTGEKVFLECVQDMDHENMFWYRQDPGLGLRLIYFSYDVKMKEKGDIPEGYSVSREKKERFSLILESASTNQTSMYLCASSFDEQFFGPGTRLTVL.

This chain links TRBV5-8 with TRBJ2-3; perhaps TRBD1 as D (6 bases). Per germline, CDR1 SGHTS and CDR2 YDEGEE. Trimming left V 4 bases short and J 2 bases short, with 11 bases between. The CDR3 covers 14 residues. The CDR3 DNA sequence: TGTGCCAGCAGCATGCGGACAGTCACAGATACGCAGTATTTT. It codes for CASSMRTVTDTQYF.

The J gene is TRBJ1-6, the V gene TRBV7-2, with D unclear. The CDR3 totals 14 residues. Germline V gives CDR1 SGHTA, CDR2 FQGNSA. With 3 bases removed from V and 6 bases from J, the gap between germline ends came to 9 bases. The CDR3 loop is CASSFQVSNSPLHF. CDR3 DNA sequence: TGTGCCAGCAGCTTCCAGGTCTCTAATTCACCCCTCCACTTT.

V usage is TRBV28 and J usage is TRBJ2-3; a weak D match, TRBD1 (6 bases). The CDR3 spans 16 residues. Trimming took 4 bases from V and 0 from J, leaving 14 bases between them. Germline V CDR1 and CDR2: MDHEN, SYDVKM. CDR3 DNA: TGTGCCAGCAGTTCCTCCGGGGACAAGAGCACAGATACGCAGTATTTT. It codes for CASSSSGDKSTDTQYF.

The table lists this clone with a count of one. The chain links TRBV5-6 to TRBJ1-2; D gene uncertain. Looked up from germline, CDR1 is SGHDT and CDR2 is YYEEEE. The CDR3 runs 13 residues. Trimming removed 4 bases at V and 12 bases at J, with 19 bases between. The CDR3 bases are TGTGCCAGCAGCCAGTACCCGACCGGACTTCACACCTTC. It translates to CASSQYPTGLHTF.

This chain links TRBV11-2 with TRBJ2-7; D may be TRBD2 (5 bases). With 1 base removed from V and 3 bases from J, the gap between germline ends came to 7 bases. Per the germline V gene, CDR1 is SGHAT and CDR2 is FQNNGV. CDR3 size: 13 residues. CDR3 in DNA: TGTGCCAGCAGCTTAGGACGGGACTACGAGCAGTACTTC. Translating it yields CASSLGRDYEQYF.

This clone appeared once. The CDR3 here is CAGTAGNQETQYF. CDR3 nucleotide sequence: TGTGCCGGCACAGCCGGGAACCAAGAGACCCAGTACTTC. The rearrangement links TRBV30 to TRBJ2-5, with D possibly TRBD2 on 5 matching bases. Germline V CDR1 and CDR2: GTSNPN, SVGIG (reference sequence). The CDR3 sequence is 13 residues long. Trimming cost V 8 bases and J 0 bases, with 13 bases left between them. The full variable domain, its missing parts supplied by reference TRBV30 and TRBJ2-5, is SQTIHQWPATLVQPVGSPLSLECTVEGTSNPNLYWYRQAAGRGLQLLFYSVGIGQISSEVPQNLSASRPQDRQFILSSKKLLLSDSGFYLCAGTAGNQETQYFGPGTRLLVL.

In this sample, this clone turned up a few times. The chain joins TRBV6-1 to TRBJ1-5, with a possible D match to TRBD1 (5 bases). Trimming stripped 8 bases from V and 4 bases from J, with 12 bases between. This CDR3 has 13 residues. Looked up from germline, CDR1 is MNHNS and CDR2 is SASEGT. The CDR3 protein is CASLGTGNQPQHF. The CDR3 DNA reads TGTGCCAGCCTCGGGACCGGAAATCAGCCCCAGCATTTT.

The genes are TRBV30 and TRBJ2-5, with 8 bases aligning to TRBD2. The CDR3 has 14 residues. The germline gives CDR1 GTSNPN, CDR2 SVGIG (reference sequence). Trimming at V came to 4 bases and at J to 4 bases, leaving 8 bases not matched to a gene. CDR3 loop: CAWTPGGLLETQYF. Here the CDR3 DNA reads TGTGCCTGGACCCCGGGGGGGTTGTTAGAGACCCAGTACTTC.

The CDR3 region is CASSFDRGDEQYF. The CDR3 DNA sequence: TGTGCCAGCAGCTTTGACAGGGGCGACGAGCAGTACTTC. The chain is built from TRBV7-9 and TRBJ2-7; 8 bases are a match to TRBD1. The CDR3 contains 13 residues. The V segment lost 3 bases and the J segment 5 bases; nucleotides outside the gene matches: 3. Per germline, CDR1 SEHNR and CDR2 FQNEAQ (reference sequence).

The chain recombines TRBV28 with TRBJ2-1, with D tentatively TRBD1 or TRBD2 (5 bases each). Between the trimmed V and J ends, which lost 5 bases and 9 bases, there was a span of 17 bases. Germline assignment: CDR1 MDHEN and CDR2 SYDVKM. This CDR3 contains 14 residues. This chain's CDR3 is CASSVRGSRTEQFF. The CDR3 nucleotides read TGTGCCAGCAGTGTTCGGGGCTCAAGGACTGAGCAGTTCTTC.

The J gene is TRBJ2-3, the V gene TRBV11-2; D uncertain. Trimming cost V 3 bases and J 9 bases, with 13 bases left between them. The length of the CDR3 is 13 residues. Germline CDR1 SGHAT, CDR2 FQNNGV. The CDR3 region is CASSLDTAGTQYF. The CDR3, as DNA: TGTGCCAGCAGCTTGGATACAGCCGGAACGCAGTATTTT. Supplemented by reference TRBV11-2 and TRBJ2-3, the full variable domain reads EAGVAQSPRYKIIEKRQSVAFWCNPISGHATLYWYQQILGQGPKLLIQFQNNGVVDDSQLPKDRFSAERLKGVDSTLKIQPAKLEDSAVYLCASSLDTAGTQYFGPGTRLTVL.

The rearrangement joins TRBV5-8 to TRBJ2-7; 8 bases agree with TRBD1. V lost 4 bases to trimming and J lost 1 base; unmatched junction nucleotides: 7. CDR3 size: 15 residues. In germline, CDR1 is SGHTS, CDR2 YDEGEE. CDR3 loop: CASSQGQGLSYEQYF. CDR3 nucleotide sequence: TGTGCCAGCAGCCAAGGACAGGGTCTGTCCTACGAGCAGTACTTC.

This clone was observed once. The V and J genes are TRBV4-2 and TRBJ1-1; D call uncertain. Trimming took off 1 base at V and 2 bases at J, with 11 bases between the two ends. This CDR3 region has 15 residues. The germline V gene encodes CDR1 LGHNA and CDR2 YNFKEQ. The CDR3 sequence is CASSQVFAGNTEAFF. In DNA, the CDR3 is TGTGCCAGCAGCCAAGTTTTCGCGGGAAACACTGAAGCTTTCTTT.

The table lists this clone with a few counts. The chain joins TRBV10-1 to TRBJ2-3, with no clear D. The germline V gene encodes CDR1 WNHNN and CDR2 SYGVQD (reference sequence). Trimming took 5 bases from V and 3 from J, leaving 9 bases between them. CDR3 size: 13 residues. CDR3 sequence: CASSPQATDTQYF. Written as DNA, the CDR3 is TGCGCCAGCAGTCCCCAAGCGACAGATACGCAGTATTTT.

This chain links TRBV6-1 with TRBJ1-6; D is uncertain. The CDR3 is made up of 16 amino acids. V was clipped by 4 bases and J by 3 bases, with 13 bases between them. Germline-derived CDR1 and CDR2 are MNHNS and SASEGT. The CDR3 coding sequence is TGTGCCAGCAGTGGGCTGGGTCGGGGCTATAATTCACCCCTCCACTTT. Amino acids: CASSGLGRGYNSPLHF.

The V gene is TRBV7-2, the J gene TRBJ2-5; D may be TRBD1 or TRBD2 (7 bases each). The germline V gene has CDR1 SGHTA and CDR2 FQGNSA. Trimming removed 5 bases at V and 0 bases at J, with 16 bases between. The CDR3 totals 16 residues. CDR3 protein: CASSPQGRGYQETQYF. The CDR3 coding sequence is TGTGCCAGCAGCCCACAGGGGCGGGGGTACCAAGAGACCCAGTACTTC.

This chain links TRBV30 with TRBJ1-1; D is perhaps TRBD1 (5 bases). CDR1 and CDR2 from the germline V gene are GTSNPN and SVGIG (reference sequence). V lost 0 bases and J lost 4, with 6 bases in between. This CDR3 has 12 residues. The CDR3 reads CAWSVTGTEAFF. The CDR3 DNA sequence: TGTGCCTGGAGTGTCACAGGCACTGAAGCTTTCTTT.

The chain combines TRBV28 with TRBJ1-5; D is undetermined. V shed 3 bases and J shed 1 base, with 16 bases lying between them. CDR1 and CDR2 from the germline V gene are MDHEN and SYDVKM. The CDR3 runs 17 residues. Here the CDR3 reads CASSLPAGGRSNQPQHF. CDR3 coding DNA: TGTGCCAGCAGTTTGCCGGCGGGAGGACGGAGCAATCAGCCCCAGCATTTT.